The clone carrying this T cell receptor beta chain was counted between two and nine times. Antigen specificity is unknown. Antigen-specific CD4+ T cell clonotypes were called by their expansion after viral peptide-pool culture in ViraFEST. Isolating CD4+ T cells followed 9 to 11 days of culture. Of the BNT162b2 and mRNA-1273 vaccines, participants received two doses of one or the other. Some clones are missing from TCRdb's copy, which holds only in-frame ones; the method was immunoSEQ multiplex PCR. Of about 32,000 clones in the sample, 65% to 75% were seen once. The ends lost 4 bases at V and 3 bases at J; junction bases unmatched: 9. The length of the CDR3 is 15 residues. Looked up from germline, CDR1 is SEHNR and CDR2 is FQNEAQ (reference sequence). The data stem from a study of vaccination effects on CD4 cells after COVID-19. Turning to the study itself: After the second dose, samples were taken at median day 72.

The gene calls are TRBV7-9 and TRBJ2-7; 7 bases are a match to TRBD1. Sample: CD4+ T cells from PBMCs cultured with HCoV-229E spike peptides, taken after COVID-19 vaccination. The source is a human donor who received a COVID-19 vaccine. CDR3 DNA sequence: TGTGCCAGCAGCTCACCCCGGGACAGAGACTACGAGCAGTACTTC. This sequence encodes CASSSPRDRDYEQYF.